A single sample is the source of the 21 T cell receptor beta chains below, sequenced in a study of CD8+CD57+ T cells in acquired aplastic anemia. Template material for TCR beta VDJ and CDR3 profiling consisted of genomic DNA. TCRdb passed the reads through MiXCR, listing each CDR3 protein once. This sample yields 60,000 or so distinct CDR3 sequences, of which less than 65% are seen a single time; 2% to 2.5% belongs to the top ten. Sequencing was done on a sample of sorted CD4+, CD8+, or CD8+CD57+ T cells (not recorded which) from PBMCs. These receptors were obtained from a human donor in good health, serving as a control.

The rearrangement joins TRBV29-1 to TRBJ2-7; 8 bases are a match to TRBD1. The germline CDR1 and CDR2 sequences are SQVTM and ANQGSEA. This CDR3 is built from 13 residues. Trimming at V came to 4 bases and at J to 1 base, leaving 3 bases not matched to a gene. The CDR3 coding sequence is TGCAGCGTTGGGGACAGGTCATCCTACGAGCAGTACTTC. It translates to CSVGDRSSYEQYF.

V and J are TRBV10-3 and TRBJ1-2; TRBD1 aligns across 7 bases. The CDR3 runs 17 residues. The junction had 13 bases not matched to a gene; V was cut back by 0 bases and J by 6 bases. Germline V gene lookup returns CDR1 ENHRY and CDR2 SYGVKD. The CDR3 here is CAISESAVQGVGNGYTF. In DNA, the CDR3 is TGTGCCATCAGTGAGTCGGCCGTCCAGGGGGTAGGGAATGGCTACACCTTC.

In its sample, this clonotype ranks as medium-sized. The rearrangement uses TRBV7-2 and TRBJ1-2; no firm D call. The CDR3 has 13 residues. With 0 bases removed from V and 2 bases from J, the gap between germline ends came to 4 bases. CDR1 and CDR2 (germline): SGHTA, FQGNSA. DNA for the CDR3: TGTGCCAGCAGCTTAGCCGAAAACTATGGCTACACCTTC. Its protein product is CASSLAENYGYTF.

The chain combines TRBV2 with TRBJ1-6; D gene ambiguous. Germline lookup yields CDR1 SNHLY and CDR2 FYNNEI. Trimming cost V 0 bases and J 7 bases, with 10 bases left between them. This CDR3 is built from 15 residues. In DNA, the CDR3 is TGTGCCAGCAGTGAAGCCGGGAGTGGCAATTCACCCCTCCACTTT. Residues: CASSEAGSGNSPLHF. The full variable domain, completed using reference TRBV2 and TRBJ1-6, is EPEVTQTPSHQVTQMGQEVILRCVPISNHLYFYWYRQILGQKVEFLVSFYNNEISEKSEIFDDQFSVERPDGSNFTLKIRSTKLEDSAMYFCASSEAGSGNSPLHFGNGTRLTVT.

A few counts support this clonotype. The chain recombines TRBV7-9 with TRBJ2-3; D not certain. The CDR3 totals 9 residues. Germline lookup yields CDR1 SEHNR and CDR2 FQNEAQ (reference sequence). The V and J ends lost 11 bases and 2 bases respectively, with 2 bases between them. CDR3 in DNA: TGTGCCGTCACAGATACGCAGTATTTT. This gives the protein CAVTDTQYF.

This chain uses TRBV19 with TRBJ1-2; D is ambiguous. Germline V gene lookup returns CDR1 LNHDA and CDR2 SQIVND (reference sequence). This CDR3 spans 12 amino acids. With 4 bases removed from V and 6 bases from J, the gap between germline ends came to 9 bases. The chain's CDR3 is CASSKWTDGYTF. As DNA, the CDR3 is TGTGCCAGTAGTAAGTGGACGGATGGCTACACCTTC. Supplemented by reference TRBV19 and TRBJ1-2, the full variable domain reads DGGITQSPKYLFRKEGQNVTLSCEQNLNHDAMYWYRQDPGQGLRLIYYSQIVNDFQKGDIAEGYSVSREKKESFPLTVTSAQKNPTAFYLCASSKWTDGYTFGSGTRLTVV.

The chain recombines TRBV15 with TRBJ1-4; D possibly corresponds to TRBD1 (6 bases). Trimming took 2 bases from V and 4 from J, leaving 17 bases between them. CDR1 is LNHNV and CDR2 is YYDKDF in the germline V gene (reference sequence). This CDR3 comprises 17 residues. Here the CDR3 DNA reads TGTGCCACCAGCAGAAGGGGGAGGTCCGGCAGTAATGAAAAACTGTTTTTT. Its protein is CATSRRGRSGSNEKLFF.

The chain combines TRBV25-1 with TRBJ2-1; D not resolved. The CDR3 sequence is 17 residues long. V lost 4 bases, J lost 0 bases, and 16 bases lay in between. Germline CDR1 is MGHDK and CDR2 is SYGVNS. The CDR3 protein is CASSARLGYSSYNEQFF. CDR3 in DNA: TGTGCCAGCAGTGCTAGATTGGGTTACAGCTCCTACAATGAGCAGTTCTTC.

This clonotype appeared once. V is TRBV19 and J is TRBJ2-7; D unresolved. V was cut by 6 bases and J by 2 bases, with 11 bases left in between. The CDR3 has 13 residues. Germline CDR1 is LNHDA and CDR2 is SQIVND (reference sequence). The CDR3 coding sequence is TGTGCCAGTAGCCGGAACGCCCCCTACGAGCAGTACTTC. Translation: CASSRNAPYEQYF.

V usage is TRBV24-1 and J usage is TRBJ2-7; 8 nucleotides align to TRBD1. The CDR3 spans 15 residues. The J segment lost 1 base and the V segment lost 7 bases, leaving 8 bases of the junction unmatched. Germline V gives CDR1 KGHDR, CDR2 SFDVKD. DNA for the CDR3: TGTGCCACCAGGCGTTTTCAGGGGGCTTCCTACGAGCAGTACTTC. This gives the protein CATRRFQGASYEQYF.

The CDR3 nucleotides are TGTGCCAGCAGCCCCCGACAGGGGGGGCGAGATACGCAGTATTTT. Translation: CASSPRQGGRDTQYF. The V and J genes are TRBV11-2 and TRBJ2-3, with 9 nucleotides matching TRBD1. J lost 5 bases, V lost 5 bases, and 8 bases had no gene match. The CDR3 consists of 15 residues. Per the germline V gene, CDR1 is SGHAT and CDR2 is FQNNGV.

The sample holds many counts of this clonotype. The chain couples TRBV11-3 to TRBJ2-3; 11 bases match TRBD2. Unmatched junction bases numbered 13, after V lost 0 bases and J lost 5 bases. The germline V gene encodes CDR1 SGHNT and CDR2 YENEEA. This CDR3 has 19 amino acids. CDR3 region: CASSLEGLASGRRKDTQYF. CDR3 sequence (DNA): TGTGCCAGCAGCTTAGAGGGTTTGGCTAGCGGGAGGAGGAAAGATACGCAGTATTTT.

This clonotype occurred many times. This chain links TRBV12-3 or TRBV12-4 with TRBJ2-5; 7 bases are shared with TRBD1. After removal of 6 bases from V and 5 bases from J, the junction contained 6 bases not matched to a gene. The CDR3 totals 13 residues. The CDR3 is CASRAGQVETQYF. The CDR3 nucleotides are TGTGCCAGCAGGGCAGGACAGGTTGAGACCCAGTACTTC.

This chain connects TRBV10-3 to TRBJ2-7, with 10 bases fitting TRBD1. Looked up from germline, CDR1 is ENHRY and CDR2 is SYGVKD. The CDR3 sequence is 15 residues long. Trimming removed 4 bases from V and 1 base from J; junction bases left unmatched: 4. The CDR3 bases are TGTGCCATCAGTGTAGGGACAGGGGAGTCCTACGAGCAGTACTTC. Its translation: CAISVGTGESYEQYF.

The gene calls are TRBV19 and TRBJ2-1; weak D call: TRBD2 (5 bases). The CDR3 covers 12 residues. Germline lookup yields CDR1 LNHDA and CDR2 SQIVND (reference sequence). V lost 3 bases and J lost 8, with 8 bases in between. CDR3 in amino acids: CASSMGRDEQFF. The CDR3 region has the DNA TGTGCCAGTAGTATGGGGAGAGATGAGCAGTTCTTC.

The chain joins TRBV2 to TRBJ2-1; no clear D gene. The CDR3 extends over 12 amino acids. Looked up from germline, CDR1 is SNHLY and CDR2 is FYNNEI. CDR3 nucleotide sequence: TGTGCTGGCGCGCCTTCCTACAATGAGCAGTTCTTC. Its protein is CAGAPSYNEQFF.

The chain employs TRBV10-3 and TRBJ2-2; a weak D match, TRBD2 (6 bases). Trimming removed 11 bases at V and 1 base at J, with 14 bases between. CDR1 and CDR2 from the germline V gene are ENHRY and SYGVKD. The CDR3 sequence is 14 residues long. In DNA, the CDR3 is TGTGCCTCCAAAAACGGGGGGAACACCGGGGAGCTGTTTTTT. Amino acids: CASKNGGNTGELFF.

Judged by abundance, this clonotype is medium-sized. This chain links TRBV7-2 with TRBJ1-6; D is possibly TRBD1 (5 bases). V was trimmed by 1 base and J by 8 bases, leaving 12 bases between them. Germline V gives CDR1 SGHTA, CDR2 FQGNSA. The CDR3 loop spans 15 amino acids. This CDR3 is CASSLVRGADSPLHF. The CDR3 coding sequence is TGTGCCAGCAGCTTAGTAAGAGGGGCGGATTCACCCCTCCACTTT.

This clonotype qualifies as medium-sized. The chain's CDR3 is CASSVGGTNTEAFF. The DNA of the CDR3 is TGTGCCAGCAGTGTTGGCGGCACTAACACTGAAGCTTTCTTT. The chain uses TRBV25-1 and TRBJ1-1; no clear D. V lost 4 bases to trimming and J lost 2 bases, with 11 bases between them. The germline CDR1 and CDR2 sequences are MGHDK and SYGVNS. The CDR3 extends over 14 amino acids.

The chain carries TRBV19 and TRBJ2-1; 7 bases align to TRBD2. Germline V gives CDR1 LNHDA, CDR2 SQIVND (reference sequence). This CDR3 spans 15 amino acids. V lost 3 bases and J lost 3; bases outside the gene matches: 5. In nucleotides, the CDR3 is TGTGCCAGTAGTATTAGGGCGGGGGACTACAATGAGCAGTTCTTC. It codes for CASSIRAGDYNEQFF. The full variable domain, its missing parts supplied by reference TRBV19 and TRBJ2-1, is DGGITQSPKYLFRKEGQNVTLSCEQNLNHDAMYWYRQDPGQGLRLIYYSQIVNDFQKGDIAEGYSVSREKKESFPLTVTSAQKNPTAFYLCASSIRAGDYNEQFFGPGTRLTVL.

This chain uses TRBV10-3 with TRBJ1-2; 11 bases agree with TRBD1. The CDR3 loop spans 15 amino acids. J gave up 4 bases and V 8 bases, and 9 bases lay outside the gene matches. Germline-derived CDR1 and CDR2 are ENHRY and SYGVKD. The CDR3 protein is CAIGDRTGGSYGYTF. The CDR3 DNA sequence: TGTGCCATCGGGGACCGGACAGGGGGCAGCTATGGCTACACCTTC.